This T cell receptor (beta chain) originates from a study of blood T cell repertoires in COVID-19. Study summary: The United States, Italy and Spain supplied acute and convalescent COVID-19 samples. In each case, the material was cDNA or gDNA derived from T cells, B-cell-depleted T cells, or PBMCs.

This clone has only a few counts. Study processing details: Reference gene primer amplification gave estimated nucleated cell counts. Assay: immunoSEQ multiplex PCR; the TCRdb copy retains only in-frame clones and omits some. V, J and clone size derive from that table, while D and trimming were established from the DNA sequence. This table holds about 220,000 clones, around 84% found once. The CDR3 spans 15 residues. Germline V CDR1 and CDR2: SQVTM, ANQGSEA. J gave up 5 bases and V 4 bases, and 11 bases lay outside the gene matches. This receptor was taken from a man in his fifties with active or convalescent COVID-19. The V and J genes are TRBV29-1 and TRBJ2-1; TRBD1 matches 7 bases. The sample was peripheral blood. CDR3 sequence reads: CSVGKTTGSDNEQFF. As DNA, the CDR3 is TGCAGCGTTGGGAAGACGACAGGGAGCGACAATGAGCAGTTCTTC.